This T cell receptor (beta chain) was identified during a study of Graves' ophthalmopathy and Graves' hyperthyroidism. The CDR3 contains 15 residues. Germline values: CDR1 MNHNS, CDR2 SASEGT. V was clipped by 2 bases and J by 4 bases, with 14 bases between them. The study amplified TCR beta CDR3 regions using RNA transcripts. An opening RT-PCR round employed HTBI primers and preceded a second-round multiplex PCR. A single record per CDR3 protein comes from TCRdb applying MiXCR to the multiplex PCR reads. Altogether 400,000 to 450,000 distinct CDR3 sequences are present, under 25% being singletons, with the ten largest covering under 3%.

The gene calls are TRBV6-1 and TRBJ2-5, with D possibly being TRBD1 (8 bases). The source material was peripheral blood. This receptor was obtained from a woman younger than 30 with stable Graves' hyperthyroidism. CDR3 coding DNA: TGTGCCAGCAGTGAACTTACAGGGGGGGGAGAGACCCAGTACTTC. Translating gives CASSELTGGGETQYF.